These 14 T cell receptor beta chains share one sample of origin, sequenced in a study of patients and donors after allogeneic stem cell transplantation. Via MiXCR, TCRdb re-called the RT-PCR reads, giving one row per CDR3 protein. Seen here are tens of thousands of distinct CDR3 sequences, roughly 43% observed once, and the top ten hold about 58%. The sample comprised blood, either unsorted or a sorted T cell fraction (not recorded which). These receptors all stem from a human donor who was either an allogeneic HSCT recipient or a stem cell or donor lymphocyte infusion donor (not recorded which). It is not recorded whose cells these are; they may come from a transplant donor.

The genes are TRBV29-1 and TRBJ1-1, with D perhaps matching TRBD1 (6 bases). The CDR3 runs 14 residues. V lost 3 bases, J lost 4 bases, and 15 bases lay in between. Germline V lookup: CDR1 SQVTM, CDR2 ANQGSEA. The CDR3 loop reads CSVEYGGTGTEAFF. Here the CDR3 DNA reads TGCAGCGTTGAGTATGGGGGCACGGGCACTGAAGCTTTCTTT.

This clonotype was counted a few times. The chain couples TRBV27 to TRBJ1-2; possibly TRBD1 for D (5 bases). The germline CDR1 and CDR2 sequences are MNHEY and SMNVEV (reference sequence). V gave up 6 bases and J gave up 2 bases, with 19 bases separating them. The CDR3 contains 16 residues. This chain's CDR3 is CASSLTPGLLNYGYTF. CDR3 bases: TGTGCCAGCAGCCTAACCCCGGGGCTCTTAAACTATGGCTACACCTTC.

The rearrangement uses TRBV12-3 or TRBV12-4 and TRBJ2-1; D is possibly TRBD2 (6 bases). The ends were cut back, 3 bases at V and 4 bases at J, with 7 bases in the middle. The CDR3 consists of 13 residues. CDR3 residues: CASSLGLYNEQFF. DNA for the CDR3: TGTGCCAGCAGTTTGGGACTTTACAATGAGCAGTTCTTC.

The CDR3 is CATSRQTGVGQFF. CDR3 bases: TGTGCCACCAGCAGACAAACCGGGGTGGGGCAGTTCTTC. This sequence joins TRBV15 and TRBJ2-1, with D tentatively TRBD2 (5 bases). CDR3 length: 13 amino acids. Germline CDR1 is LNHNV and CDR2 is YYDKDF (reference sequence). V was cut by 2 bases and J by 12 bases, with 14 bases left in between.

This clonotype was picked up one time. V usage is TRBV6-5 and J usage is TRBJ2-3, with D perhaps TRBD2 (5 bases). Germline-derived CDR1 and CDR2 are MNHEY and SVGAGI. With 7 bases removed from V and 0 bases from J, the gap between germline ends came to 14 bases. The CDR3 extends over 15 amino acids. CDR3 in amino acids: CASTKSGSSTDTQYF. CDR3 in DNA: TGTGCCAGCACAAAGTCGGGATCTAGCACAGATACGCAGTATTTT.

This clonotype has only a few counts. This chain uses TRBV5-1 with TRBJ1-2; D remains unclear. Trimming removed 0 bases from V and 4 bases from J, with 10 bases in between. The germline gives CDR1 SGHRS, CDR2 YFSETQ. The CDR3 is made up of 14 amino acids. This CDR3 reads CASSLVGGSYGYTF. CDR3 nucleotides: TGCGCCAGCAGCTTGGTGGGCGGGTCCTATGGCTACACCTTC.

The V gene is TRBV5-1, the J gene TRBJ1-1; no firm D call. The V gene lost 0 bases and the J gene lost 5 bases, with 5 bases spanning the gap. Germline V CDR1 and CDR2: SGHRS, YFSETQ. This CDR3 is 12 amino acids long. The CDR3 coding sequence is TGCGCCAGCAGCTTGGATATTACTGAAGCTTTCTTT. Its translation is CASSLDITEAFF.

This clonotype was seen a single time. The chain carries TRBV13 and TRBJ2-3; D might be TRBD1 or TRBD2, each matching 5 bases. V lost 6 bases and J 2 bases, leaving 12 bases between the germline ends. From germline, CDR1 is PRHDT and CDR2 FYEKMQ (reference sequence). CDR3 size: 14 residues. The CDR3 DNA reads TGTGCCAGCAGTCGGGGCCAGCTCACAGATACGCAGTATTTT. Protein product: CASSRGQLTDTQYF.

There are a few counts of this clonotype. The rearrangement uses TRBV28 and TRBJ1-1, with D uncertain. Per germline, CDR1 MDHEN and CDR2 SYDVKM. V lost 7 bases, J lost 5 bases, and 14 bases lay in between. CDR3 length: 13 amino acids. As DNA, the CDR3 is TGTGCCAGCACCCCCGATACCATTACTGAAGCTTTCTTT. It translates to CASTPDTITEAFF.

The chain carries TRBV4-1 and TRBJ1-5; D gene ambiguous. Germline V lookup: CDR1 MGHRA, CDR2 YSYEKL. V dropped 0 bases and J dropped 6 bases, with 6 bases sitting between them. The CDR3 contains 13 residues. The CDR3 reads CASSQEPGQPQHF. The CDR3 nucleotides are TGCGCCAGCAGCCAAGAGCCGGGTCAGCCCCAGCATTTT.

The chain uses TRBV14 and TRBJ2-3, with 9 bases lining up with TRBD2. Germline V gene data show CDR1 as SGHDN and CDR2 as FVKESK. The CDR3 is 18 amino acids. V shed 0 bases and J 2 bases; nucleotides not matched to a gene: 9. CDR3 protein: CASSQEGRLAGITDTQYF. In DNA form, the CDR3 reads TGTGCCAGCAGCCAAGAAGGAAGGCTAGCGGGAATCACAGATACGCAGTATTTT.

Here the CDR3 reads CASSKGGNQPQHF. The CDR3 DNA reads TGTGCCAGCAGCAAAGGCGGGAATCAGCCCCAGCATTTT. The V and J genes are TRBV21-1 and TRBJ1-5. TRBV21-1 is shown as a pseudogene. The CDR3 contains 13 residues.

There are a few counts of this clonotype. The V and J genes are TRBV12-3 or TRBV12-4 and TRBJ1-5; unclear D gene. This CDR3 region has 14 residues. V lost 3 bases, J lost 0 bases, and 6 bases lay in between. The chain's CDR3 is CASSLLSSNQPQHF. In DNA, the CDR3 is TGTGCCAGCAGTTTGCTTTCTAGCAATCAGCCCCAGCATTTT.

V and J are TRBV19 and TRBJ2-2; D call uncertain. Deletions cut 5 bases from V and 6 bases from J, with 4 bases between. Germline V lookup: CDR1 LNHDA, CDR2 SQIVND (reference sequence). The CDR3 extends over 11 amino acids. CDR3 nucleotide sequence: TGTGCCAGTAGTCCCCCCGGGGAGCTGTTTTTT. Encoded protein: CASSPPGELFF.